This T cell receptor (beta chain) comes out of a study of CD8 T cells in ankylosing spondylitis. Points from the study as a whole: Enrichment of disease-linked clones was reportedly significant in matched ankylosing spondylitis synovial fluid. Disease-linked clones proved CD8+ and comparatively uncommon in peripheral blood. What seemed typical of ankylosing spondylitis blood was a TCR beta motif built from about eight highly homologous variants.

On this clonotype itself: The antigen is unknown.

TCRdb re-called the 5' RACE reads through MiXCR, storing one row per CDR3 protein. The sample lists some 120,000 distinct CDR3 sequences; roughly an eighth were seen once. The CDR3 is 12 amino acids. Germline-derived CDR1 and CDR2 are SGHKS and YYEKEE (reference sequence). The V gene lost 1 base and the J gene lost 10 bases, with 9 bases spanning the gap. This chain links TRBV5-5 with TRBJ2-1; D gene ambiguous. The material sequenced was blood, either unsorted or a sorted T cell fraction (not recorded which). The receptor's source is a female donor with ankylosing spondylitis or in good health (not recorded which). This CDR3 reads CASSLYRIEQFF. DNA for the CDR3: TGTGCCAGCAGCTTGTATCGGATCGAGCAGTTCTTC.